This TCR beta chain was sequenced during a study of vaccination and CD4 T cells after COVID-19. Trimming took 6 bases from V and 2 from J; bases not matched to a gene: 5. The CDR3 spans 15 residues. The germline V gene has CDR1 SGHAT and CDR2 FQNNGV. The Oncomine TCR Beta short-read assay sequenced DNA from cultured CD4+ T cells. TCRdb analysed the PCR reads with MiXCR anew, one entry per CDR3 protein. In the table there are 9,500 to 15,000 distinct CDR3 sequences, approximately 54% of which are singletons. Comment on this clonotype: Its specificity is unknown.

The treatment: approximately nine-day PBMC culture with coronavirus spike peptide pools or control peptides (ViraFEST assay). The chain carries TRBV11-2 and TRBJ1-2; 11 positions match TRBD1. The sequence derives from a human donor with COVID-19. Sequenced material: cultured CD4+ T cells from blood, taken after SARS-CoV-2 vaccination. This CDR3 is CASRTRDRGNYGYTF. CDR3 in DNA: TGTGCCAGCAGAACCCGGGACAGGGGGAACTATGGCTACACCTTC.